This T cell receptor beta chain came from a study of blood T cell repertoires in COVID-19. At the level of the study: Spain, Italy and the United States supplied samples that represented acute and convalescent COVID-19. Sources were T cells, B-cell-depleted T cells, or PBMCs; the material itself was cDNA or gDNA.

CDR1 LNHNV and CDR2 YYDKDF come from the germline V gene (reference sequence). The CDR3 sequence is 15 residues long. The ends were cut back, 3 bases at V and 4 bases at J, with 16 bases in the middle. Per the original data handling: Reference gene primer amplification yielded estimated nucleated cell counts. Only in-frame clones appear in the TCRdb table, and some are missing; sequencing was by immunoSEQ multiplex PCR. V and J calls and clone size are given by that table; D and trimming were obtained from the DNA. The sample shows 200,000 to 250,000 clones, roughly 80% of them seen only once. J is TRBJ2-7 and V is TRBV15, with a tentative D call TRBD1 (6 bases). The sample comprised peripheral blood. The TCR was taken from a woman aged 55-70 years who had recovered from COVID-19. CDR3 in DNA: TGTGCCACCAGCAGCACTATGACAGGCCCTTACGAGCAGTACTTC. Residues: CATSSTMTGPYEQYF.